These T cell receptor beta chains were read from a single sample in a study of T cells in localized non-small cell lung cancer. Libraries were prepared by immunoSEQ multiplex PCR; TCRdb keeps only in-frame clonotypes and omits some of them. The sample lists around 26,000 clones, about 88% seen once, with roughly an eighth in the top ten. Specimen: peripheral blood, collected before any cancer treatment. Receptors were obtained from a female donor aged 60 or older with stage II squamous cell lung carcinoma. The CDR3 runs from the conserved cysteine through the conserved F or W. A D gene is named only where the DNA matches it firmly. Clone size is stated in some rows and not others, as once, few, many or a class when expanded.

>TRBV6-5|-|-|TRBJ1-1
CASSYSDTGRGAFF
TGTGCCAGCAGTTACTCCGATACAGGGCGGGGAGCTTTCTTT
>TRBV25-1|once|-|TRBJ2-7
CASSETGKGDEQYF
TGTGCCAGCAGTGAAACTGGGAAGGGGGACGAGCAGTACTTC
>TRBV10-3|-|-|TRBJ1-1
CAISRQRSVDTEAFF
TGTGCCATCAGTCGACAGAGATCGGTTGACACTGAAGCTTTCTTT
>TRBV20-1|once|-|TRBJ2-5
CSAQWRAAQYF
TGCAGTGCCCAATGGCGCGCGGCCCAGTACTTC
>TRBV6-5|-|-|TRBJ1-4
CASSYSAGAAKLFF
TGTGCCAGCAGTTACTCGGCAGGGGCGGCAAAACTGTTTTTT
>TRBV30|once|TRBD2|TRBJ2-1
CAFRTSGRAWDNEQFF
TGTGCCTTCCGGACTAGCGGGAGGGCTTGGGACAATGAGCAGTTCTTC
>TRBV5-4|-|-|TRBJ2-3
CASSLELQMGPDTQYF
TGTGCCAGCAGCTTGGAACTCCAGATGGGCCCAGATACGCAGTATTTT
>TRBV15|once|-|TRBJ1-1
CATSRGHGMNTEAFF
TGTGCCACCAGCAGAGGGCACGGTATGAACACTGAAGCTTTCTTT
>TRBV7-8|-|TRBD1|TRBJ2-3
CAGGQGRTDTQYF
TGTGCCGGGGGACAGGGGCGGACAGATACGCAGTATTTT
>TRBV2|-|TRBD1|TRBJ2-2
CASLLGQGGTGELFF
TGTGCCAGCCTACTCGGACAGGGGGGCACCGGGGAGCTGTTTTTT
>TRBV19|-|-|TRBJ2-3
CASSHIDWGTDTQYF
TGTGCCAGTAGCCACATTGACTGGGGCACAGATACGCAGTATTTT
>TRBV27|-|-|TRBJ2-5
CASSQARTETQYF
TGTGCCAGCAGTCAGGCGAGGACAGAGACCCAGTACTTC
>TRBV7-2|-|-|TRBJ2-5
CASSLVGGTKETQYF
TGTGCCAGCAGCTTAGTGGGGGGAACGAAAGAGACCCAGTACTTC
>TRBV18|-|-|TRBJ1-1
CASSLQTGSMNTEAFF
TGTGCCAGCTCACTACAGACAGGCTCTATGAATACTGAAGCTTTCTTT
>TRBV4-1|-|TRBD1|TRBJ2-7
CASSQAPGQAIEQYF
TGCGCCAGCAGCCAAGCCCCGGGACAGGCAATCGAGCAGTACTTC
>TRBV19|-|-|TRBJ2-1
CASIGGTPVYNEQFF
TGTGCCAGTATAGGGGGGACCCCGGTCTACAATGAGCAGTTCTTC
>TRBV28|-|TRBD1|TRBJ2-2
CASSRGTGGPGELFF
TGTGCCAGCAGTCGAGGGACAGGGGGCCCCGGGGAGCTGTTTTTT
>TRBV16|-|-|TRBJ1-5
CASSPQTTENQPQHF
TGTGCCAGCAGCCCACAAACGACGGAGAATCAGCCCCAGCATTTT
>TRBV7-8|-|-|TRBJ2-6
CASSLVRLWGSSGANVLTF
TGTGCCAGCAGCTTAGTTAGGCTGTGGGGGAGCTCTGGGGCCAACGTCCTGACTTTC
>TRBV20-1|-|-|TRBJ1-2
CSARVSYGYTF
TGCAGTGCCCGAGTGTCCTATGGCTACACCTTC
>TRBV4-2|-|TRBD1|TRBJ1-3
CASSPGTGVLTGNTIYF
TGTGCCAGCAGCCCAGGGACAGGCGTCCTTACTGGAAACACCATATATTTT
>TRBV9|once|-|TRBJ2-5
CASSRGRGGETQYF
TGTGCCAGCAGCCGAGGCAGGGGGGGAGAGACCCAGTACTTC
>TRBV11-3|-|-|TRBJ1-6
CASSQTEGSPLHF
TGTGCCAGCAGTCAGACCGAGGGTTCACCCCTCCACTTT
>TRBV27|-|-|TRBJ2-3
CASTELGATDTQYF
TGTGCCAGCACCGAACTAGGAGCCACAGATACGCAGTATTTT
>TRBV18|-|-|TRBJ2-6
CASSPDTSGANVLTF
TGTGCCAGCTCACCCGACACCTCTGGGGCCAACGTCCTGACTTTC
>TRBV28|-|-|TRBJ2-5
CASSFRQETQYF
TGTGCCAGCAGTTTTAGACAAGAGACCCAGTACTTC
>TRBV6-5|-|TRBD1|TRBJ1-6
CASSYRTGESPLHF
TGTGCCAGCAGTTACAGGACAGGGGAATCACCCCTCCACTTT
>TRBV5-6|-|TRBD1|TRBJ1-1
CASSSTTGGNTEAFF
TGTGCCAGCAGCTCGACGACAGGGGGTAACACTGAAGCTTTCTTT
>TRBV4-1|-|-|TRBJ1-5
CASSQDWRENQPQHF
TGCGCCAGCAGCCAAGATTGGAGGGAGAATCAGCCCCAGCATTTT
>TRBV23-1|-|-|TRBJ1-4
CASSQSGSGIEANEKLFF
TGCGCCAGCAGTCAATCGGGGAGTGGGATCGAAGCTAATGAAAAACTGTTTTTT
>TRBV5-1|-|TRBD2|TRBJ2-5
CASSLVGGETQYF
TGCGCCAGCAGCTTGGTGGGGGGGGAGACCCAGTACTTC
>TRBV6-1|-|-|TRBJ2-1
CASERTTAYGEQFF
TGTGCCAGCGAACGGACTACGGCGTACGGTGAGCAGTTCTTC
>TRBV4-3|-|-|TRBJ2-6
CASSQVYISSGANVLTF
TGCGCCAGCAGCCAAGTGTACATCAGCTCTGGGGCCAACGTCCTGACTTTC
>TRBV2|-|-|TRBJ1-4
CARGGLTTNEKLFF
TGTGCCAGGGGGGGGCTTACAACTAATGAAAAACTGTTTTTT
>TRBV5-4|-|-|TRBJ1-1
CASSFGGKAKNTEAFF
TGTGCCAGCAGCTTCGGGGGTAAGGCAAAGAACACTGAAGCTTTCTTT
>TRBV5-5|-|-|TRBJ1-4
CASSLWAVNEKLFF
TGTGCCAGCAGCTTGTGGGCAGTAAACGAAAAACTGTTTTTT
>TRBV11-3|few|-|TRBJ1-5
CASSLPPEPNQPQHF
TGTGCCAGCAGCTTACCTCCAGAACCCAATCAGCCCCAGCATTTT
>TRBV7-6|-|TRBD2|TRBJ2-3
CASSLGTLPGGSTDTQYF
TGTGCCAGCAGCTTAGGGACGCTTCCGGGGGGGAGCACAGATACGCAGTATTTT